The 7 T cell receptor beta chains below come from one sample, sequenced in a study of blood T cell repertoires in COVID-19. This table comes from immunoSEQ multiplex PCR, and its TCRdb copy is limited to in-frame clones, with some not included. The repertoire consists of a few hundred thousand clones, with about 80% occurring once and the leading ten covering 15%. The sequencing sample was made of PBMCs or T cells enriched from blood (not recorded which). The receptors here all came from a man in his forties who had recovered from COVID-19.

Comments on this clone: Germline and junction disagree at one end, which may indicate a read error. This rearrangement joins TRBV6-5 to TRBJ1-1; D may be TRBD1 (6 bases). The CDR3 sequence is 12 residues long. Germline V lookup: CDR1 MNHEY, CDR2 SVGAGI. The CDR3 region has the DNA TGTGCCAGCAGTTTTCAGGACAGAAATGGAATCTTT. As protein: CASSFQDRNGIF.

The CDR3 DNA reads as TGTGCCAGCAGCTTAGGAGGGCCTGTCTACAATGAGCAGTTCTTC. Protein sequence: CASSLGGPVYNEQFF. V is TRBV7-8 and J is TRBJ2-1; perhaps TRBD2 as D (5 bases). CDR3 size: 15 residues. V was trimmed by 1 base and J by 3 bases, leaving 10 bases between them. Germline assignment: CDR1 SGHVS and CDR2 FQNEAQ.

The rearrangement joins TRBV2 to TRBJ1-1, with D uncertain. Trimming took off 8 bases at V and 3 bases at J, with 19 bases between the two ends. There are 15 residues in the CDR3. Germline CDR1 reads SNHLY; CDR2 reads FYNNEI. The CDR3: CASCPGDGADTEAFF. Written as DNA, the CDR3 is TGTGCCAGCTGCCCCGGAGACGGTGCCGACACTGAAGCTTTCTTT.

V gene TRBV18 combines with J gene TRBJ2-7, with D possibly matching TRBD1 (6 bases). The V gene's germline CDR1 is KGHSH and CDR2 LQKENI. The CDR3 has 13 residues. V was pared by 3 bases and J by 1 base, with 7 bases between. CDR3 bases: TGTGCCAGCTCACCGGACAGATCCTACGAGCAGTACTTC. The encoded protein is CASSPDRSYEQYF.

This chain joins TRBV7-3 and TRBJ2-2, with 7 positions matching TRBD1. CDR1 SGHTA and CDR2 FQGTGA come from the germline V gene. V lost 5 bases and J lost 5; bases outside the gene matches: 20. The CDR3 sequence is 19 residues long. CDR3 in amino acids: CASSPTLDRAPLGTGELFF. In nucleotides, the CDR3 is TGTGCCAGCAGCCCCACCCTCGACAGGGCACCGTTGGGGACCGGGGAGCTGTTTTTT.

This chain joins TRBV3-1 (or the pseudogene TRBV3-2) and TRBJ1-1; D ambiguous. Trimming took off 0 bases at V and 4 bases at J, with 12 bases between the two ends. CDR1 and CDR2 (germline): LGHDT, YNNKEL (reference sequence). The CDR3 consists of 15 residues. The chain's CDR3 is CASSQDPRVFTEAFF. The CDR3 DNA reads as TGTGCCAGCAGCCAAGATCCGAGGGTATTCACTGAAGCTTTCTTT.

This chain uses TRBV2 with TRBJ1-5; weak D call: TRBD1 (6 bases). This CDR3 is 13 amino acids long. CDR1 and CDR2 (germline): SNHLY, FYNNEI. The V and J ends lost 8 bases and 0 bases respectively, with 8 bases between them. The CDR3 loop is CASGDNSNQPQHF. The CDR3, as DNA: TGTGCCAGCGGGGACAATAGCAATCAGCCCCAGCATTTT.